The source of this TCR beta chain is a study of monozygotic twins with inflammatory bowel disease. After skipping T cell sorting, the authors isolated total RNA from whole blood. Researchers used roughly 3,800 ng of total RNA for each TCR library. Using the 5' RACE reads, TCRdb records one entry per CDR3 protein without DNA. The listing records approximately 300,000 distinct CDR3 sequences. About this clonotype: The antigen is undetermined.

CDR3 size: 15 residues. Overall study results and limits: In these data, no single strong IBD-associated signal or clonotype received support.

The chain combines TRBV12-3 or TRBV12-4 with TRBJ2-1; TCRdb calls TRBD2, which cannot be checked without DNA. This receptor was taken from a human donor with ulcerative colitis or Crohn's disease, or a healthy co-twin of an affected twin (not recorded which). The sequencing sample was made of blood. This CDR3 is CASNPGLAGTHEQFF.